The following is a T cell receptor beta chain sequence with its context. Assay used: immunoSEQ multiplex PCR; TCRdb lists only in-frame clones, some missing. The sample contains 410,000 or so clones, about nine tenths of which appear only once. The length of the CDR3 is 15 residues. V dropped 3 bases and J dropped 6; count of bases not matched to a gene: 7. In germline, CDR1 is SNHLY, CDR2 FYNNEI. The data were obtained in a study of blood T cell repertoires in COVID-19. At the level of the study: T cells, B-cell-depleted T cells, or PBMCs supplied cDNA or gDNA.

The sequenced sample was peripheral blood. The chain combines TRBV2 with TRBJ2-1, with 8 nucleotides matching TRBD2. The TCR sequence derives from a woman aged 35 to 49 with COVID-19, enrolled during active disease. CDR3 amino acids: CASSDPGGETNEQFF. CDR3 coding DNA: TGTGCCAGCAGTGACCCGGGGGGGGAAACCAATGAGCAGTTCTTC.